This T cell receptor beta chain was captured by sequencing in a study of blood T cell repertoires in COVID-19. About the research overall: From T cells, B-cell-depleted T cells, or PBMCs came the material, which was cDNA or gDNA.

Categorization into cohorts depended on clinical history that participants reported. The CDR3 has 14 residues. V lost 0 bases and J 7 bases, leaving 13 bases between the germline ends. The germline gives CDR1 SGHNT, CDR2 YYREEE (reference sequence). In its sample, this clone was seen once. Sequencing used immunoSEQ multiplex PCR; TCRdb keeps in-frame clones, though not all of them. The sample has roughly 200,000 clones; 89% are singletons. J is TRBJ1-1 and V is TRBV5-4; D may be TRBD1 (6 bases). Specimen: PBMCs or T cells enriched from blood (not recorded which). The clonotype originates from a woman between 40 and 50 years old with acute COVID-19. The CDR3: CASSLDLRGGEAFF. CDR3 nucleotide sequence: TGTGCCAGCAGCTTGGATCTAAGGGGGGGTGAAGCTTTCTTT.